The TCR beta chain described here comes from a study of T cells of healthy individuals. TCRdb re-derived calls from the 5' RACE reads in MiXCR, one entry per CDR3 protein. Counted here are tens of thousands of distinct CDR3 sequences, 16% occurring once; the ten biggest clones make up about 4.3%. The sample holds a few counts of this clonotype. Looked up from germline, CDR1 is LGHNA and CDR2 is YNFKEQ. This CDR3 is built from 15 residues. The ends were cut back, 4 bases at V and 5 bases at J, with 15 bases in the middle. This TCR was sampled from a human donor in good health. The rearrangement links TRBV4-2 to TRBJ1-5; a weak D match, TRBD1 (6 bases). The chain's CDR3 is CASSLLQGPHQPQHF. CDR3 nucleotide sequence: TGTGCCAGCAGCCTCCTACAGGGACCCCATCAGCCCCAGCATTTT.